This entry concerns a single TCR beta chain. What it recognizes is unknown. Prior autoimmune disease or systemic immunosuppression barred patients. Blood draws occurred at baseline, cycle 4 day 1, and cycle 7 day 1. The CDR3 covers 16 residues. The germline V gene encodes CDR1 LNHDA and CDR2 SQIVND (reference sequence). Deletions cut 0 bases from V and 7 bases from J, with 15 bases between. The method was immunoSEQ multiplex PCR; TCRdb's version includes in-frame clones alone and lacks a portion of them. Of tens of thousands of clones in the sample, about 91% were seen once. The sample belongs to a study of OX40 agonist ivuxolimab in advanced cancers. Study details: Three patients got partial responses; one had hepatocellular carcinoma and two had cutaneous melanoma. Findings and limits, study-wide: Blood T cells, both CD4+ and CD8+, expanded clonally by week 6 at 0.1 to 3.0 mg/kg.

The V and J genes are TRBV19 and TRBJ2-2; D call uncertain. The sequence was obtained from an adult with an advanced solid tumor such as melanoma, head and neck, liver or kidney cancer. Here the sequenced sample was CD4+ or CD8+ T cells sorted from blood, taken in a trial of the OX40 agonist ivuxolimab. CDR3 nucleotide sequence: TGTGCCAGTAGTATAGATCTCTTTCTGACCGGCGGGGAGCTGTTTTTT. Translated, it gives CASSIDLFLTGGELFF.